This TCR beta chain emerged from a study of blood T cell repertoires in COVID-19. Per the original data handling: Counts of nucleated cells, estimated from reference gene primer amplification, were obtained. The assay was immunoSEQ multiplex PCR, and TCRdb's table has in-frame clones only and misses some. The DNA was the basis for D and trimming; V, J and clone size are from that table. Among 250,000 to 300,000 clones listed, roughly nine tenths were seen once. The germline V and J ends were trimmed by 4 bases and 6 bases, with 13 bases remaining between them. The germline V gene encodes CDR1 SGHAT and CDR2 FQNNGV. The CDR3 length is 15 residues.

The source of this sequence is a man between 18 and 29 years old with active or convalescent COVID-19. V is TRBV11-2 and J is TRBJ1-6; D might be TRBD1 (5 bases). Specimen: peripheral blood. CDR3 DNA sequence: TGTGCCAGCAGCTCCACGTGGGGGGGTAATTCACCCCTCCACTTT. This gives the protein CASSSTWGGNSPLHF.